This TCR beta chain was retrieved from a study of shared clonotypes between healthy human individuals. Points from the study as a whole: Rarefaction analysis demonstrated incomplete sorted-subset sequencing notwithstanding large depth. On the whole, naive subsets had larger estimated richness than memory subsets had.

Naive CD8 cells lacked CD45RO, underwent positive selection for CCR7 and left out terminally differentiated effector memory CD45RA+ cells. The table came from immunoSEQ multiplex PCR; TCRdb's copy has only in-frame clones and leaves some out. The sample includes about 820,000 clones, almost 95% of them seen just once. J was trimmed by 4 bases and V by 4 bases; bases with no gene match: 19. Germline values: CDR1 SEHNR, CDR2 FQNEAQ (reference sequence). The CDR3 is 19 amino acids. A note on this clone: Its target is unknown.

The gene calls are TRBV7-9 and TRBJ2-1; 7 bases are a match to TRBD2. Sequenced material: naive CD8+ T cells sorted from blood. The source is a young man in good health. This chain's CDR3 is CASSSSWGGRESRYNEQFF. The CDR3 DNA is TGTGCCAGCAGCTCCTCGTGGGGCGGGCGGGAGAGCCGGTACAATGAGCAGTTCTTC.